This passage covers 22 T cell receptor beta chains from one sample sequenced in a study of shared clonotypes between healthy human individuals. Some clones are missing from TCRdb's copy, which holds only in-frame ones; the method was immunoSEQ multiplex PCR. The data hold roughly 1,000,000 clones, with more than 75% observed a single time. The sequenced sample consisted of memory CD4+ T cells from PBMCs. Sample subset: CD45RA-negative fraction. These receptors all come from a man aged 18-30 years in good health. Some clones in this sample may be carry-over from other donors' samples.

This clone was counted a single time. Different DNA sequences within this sample yield the same CDR3. V and J are TRBV18 and TRBJ2-5; D gene uncertain. This CDR3 region has 12 residues. Germline values: CDR1 KGHSH, CDR2 LQKENI. V gave up 6 bases and J gave up 0 bases, with 5 bases separating them. CDR3 sequence reads: CASSQYQETQYF. The CDR3, as DNA: TGTGCCAGCTCGCAATACCAAGAGACCCAGTACTTC.

The chain has TRBV28 and TRBJ1-2; 8 nucleotides align to TRBD1. J was trimmed by 6 bases and V by 6 bases; bases with no gene match: 9. The germline V gene has CDR1 MDHEN and CDR2 SYDVKM. This CDR3 is built from 14 residues. DNA for the CDR3: TGTGCCAGCAGATCAGGACAGGGTCTGGATGGCTACACCTTC. Protein sequence: CASRSGQGLDGYTF.

The chain combines TRBV4-1 with TRBJ1-5, with D perhaps matching TRBD1 (6 bases). The CDR3 spans 15 residues. Trimming stripped 1 base from V and 7 bases from J, with 14 bases between. Germline V CDR1 and CDR2: MGHRA, YSYEKL. CDR3 in amino acids: CASSQVYPGGQPQHF. In DNA, the CDR3 is TGCGCCAGCAGCCAAGTATACCCGGGGGGCCAGCCCCAGCATTTT.

V and J are TRBV6-1 and TRBJ2-7; 10 bases map to TRBD2. J lost 3 bases, V lost 6 bases, and 8 bases had no gene match. Germline CDR1 and CDR2: MNHNS and SASEGT. This CDR3 has 15 residues. The DNA for the CDR3 is TGTGCCAGCAGGGGGCGCCTAGCGGGGGTCTACGAGCAGTACTTC. It is translated as CASRGRLAGVYEQYF.

The V call is TRBV28, the J call TRBJ2-2; TRBD1 might be the D (5 bases). Deletions cut 3 bases from V and 8 bases from J, with 13 bases between. The CDR3 has 14 amino acids. CDR1 is MDHEN, CDR2 SYDVKM, per germline. CDR3 residues: CASSFVGAPGELFF. The CDR3 DNA sequence: TGTGCCAGCAGTTTCGTAGGGGCCCCGGGGGAGCTGTTTTTT.

The CDR3 is CATKTTGEYEQYF. As DNA, the CDR3 is TGTGCCACCAAAACGACAGGGGAGTACGAGCAGTACTTC. The chain employs TRBV10-3 and TRBJ2-7; 8 bases map to TRBD1. Germline CDR1 ENHRY, CDR2 SYGVKD. This CDR3 is 13 amino acids long. The trim removed 10 bases at V and 4 bases at J, leaving 9 bases unmatched.

The chain recombines TRBV7-9 with TRBJ1-3; a weak D match, TRBD1 (6 bases). CDR1 and CDR2 from the germline V gene are SEHNR and FQNEAQ (reference sequence). The CDR3 runs 16 residues. V was cut by 4 bases and J by 7 bases, with 20 bases left in between. The CDR3 spells CASSYGGGASRNTIYF. The CDR3 coding sequence is TGTGCCAGCAGCTATGGCGGGGGCGCTTCTAGGAACACCATATATTTT. The whole variable domain, remainder taken from reference TRBV7-9 and TRBJ1-3, is DTGVSQNPRHKITKRGQNVTFRCDPISEHNRLYWYRQTLGQGPEFLTYFQNEAQLEKSRLLSDRFSAERPKGSFSTLEIQRTEQGDSAMYLCASSYGGGASRNTIYFGEGSWLTVV.

This chain uses TRBV4-2 with TRBJ1-2, with D uncertain. Germline CDR1 reads LGHNA; CDR2 reads YNFKEQ. V was clipped by 3 bases and J by 4 bases, with 6 bases between them. The CDR3 totals 12 residues. CDR3 in DNA: TGTGCCAGCAGCCAGGGGTTCTATGGCTACACCTTC. It is translated as CASSQGFYGYTF.

The gene calls are TRBV10-1 and TRBJ2-7; maybe TRBD1 (6 bases). The V and J ends lost 5 bases and 2 bases respectively, with 13 bases between them. This CDR3 is built from 14 residues. Germline V lookup: CDR1 WNHNN, CDR2 SYGVQD (reference sequence). In DNA form, the CDR3 reads TGCGCCAGCAGTTCAGCGACAGGCCCCTACGAGCAGTACTTC. Translation: CASSSATGPYEQYF.

The gene calls are TRBV25-1 and TRBJ2-7; 7 nucleotides align to TRBD2. Per germline, CDR1 MGHDK and CDR2 SYGVNS. The CDR3 runs to 14 residues. V lost 5 bases to trimming and J lost 1 base; unmatched junction nucleotides: 5. The CDR3 loop reads CASSMAGASYEQYF. CDR3 sequence (DNA): TGTGCCAGCAGTATGGCGGGAGCTTCCTACGAGCAGTACTTC.

The chain combines TRBV7-8 with TRBJ1-2; D may be TRBD1 (5 bases). CDR3 size: 13 residues. Germline V gene data show CDR1 as SGHVS and CDR2 as FQNEAQ. V was pared by 0 bases and J by 8 bases, with 10 bases between. This chain's CDR3 is CASSLAGEDGYTF. The CDR3 nucleotides read TGTGCCAGCAGCTTAGCGGGGGAGGACGGCTACACCTTC.

The chain carries TRBV27 and TRBJ2-2; the D gene is possibly TRBD1 (5 bases). The V end was cut by 6 bases, the J end by 4 bases, with 15 bases between. Germline-derived CDR1 and CDR2 are MNHEY and SMNVEV (reference sequence). The CDR3 runs to 15 residues. DNA of the CDR3: TGTGCCAGCAGCCTCAATGCAGACAGCACCGGGGAGCTGTTTTTT. Translating gives CASSLNADSTGELFF.

This clone was seen a handful of times. This rearrangement joins TRBV7-6 to TRBJ2-7; no clear D gene. V gave up 2 bases and J gave up 3 bases, with 11 bases separating them. Germline V lookup: CDR1 SGHVS, CDR2 FNYEAQ. This CDR3 is built from 14 residues. The chain's CDR3 is CASSLRMVNYEQYF. The CDR3 DNA sequence: TGTGCCAGCAGCTTAAGAATGGTGAACTACGAGCAGTACTTC. Together with reference TRBV7-6 and TRBJ2-7, the CDR3 gives the full variable domain: GAGVSQSPRYKVTKRGQDVALRCDPISGHVSLYWYRQALGQGPEFLTYFNYEAQQDKSGLPNDRFSAERPEGSISTLTIQRTEQRDSAMYRCASSLRMVNYEQYFGPGTRLTVT.

This chain joins TRBV2 and TRBJ2-4; D may be TRBD2 (5 bases). This CDR3 has 15 residues. V was shortened by 4 bases and J by 1 base, with 11 bases between the two germline ends. Germline V gene lookup returns CDR1 SNHLY and CDR2 FYNNEI. This CDR3 reads CASSVLLAAKNIQYF. Here the CDR3 DNA reads TGTGCCAGCAGTGTATTATTAGCGGCCAAAAACATTCAGTACTTC.

This chain uses TRBV28 with TRBJ2-7; possible D gene TRBD1, 5 bases. This CDR3 has 14 amino acids. Trimming took 8 bases from V and 0 from J, leaving 14 bases between them. Germline V gene sequence: CDR1 MDHEN, CDR2 SYDVKM. CDR3 in amino acids: CASGRTPSSYEQYF. Here the CDR3 DNA reads TGTGCCAGCGGTCGGACACCGAGCTCCTACGAGCAGTACTTC.

The chain combines TRBV4-1 with TRBJ1-2; D is ambiguous. V shed 4 bases and J shed 3 bases, with 15 bases lying between them. The V gene's germline CDR1 is MGHRA and CDR2 YSYEKL. CDR3 length: 15 residues. CDR3 DNA sequence: TGCGCCAGCAGCCCCACGGCCCCGTGGGACTATGGCTACACCTTC. It is translated as CASSPTAPWDYGYTF.

A remark on this clone: A junction end diverges from the germline sequence, so it may reflect a read error. The genes are TRBV7-2 and TRBJ2-7; 10 bases match TRBD2. From germline, CDR1 is SGHTA and CDR2 FQGNSA. This CDR3 contains 14 residues. The CDR3 DNA reads TGCCATGGGCGACGGACTAGCGGTCTCTACGAGCAGTACTTC. The encoded protein is CHGRRTSGLYEQYF.

This chain connects TRBV5-1 to TRBJ2-6; D remains ambiguous. Germline V lookup: CDR1 SGHRS, CDR2 YFSETQ. The ends were cut back, 5 bases at V and 7 bases at J, with 13 bases in the middle. The CDR3 sequence is 14 residues long. CDR3 protein: CASRRTARANVLTF. CDR3 nucleotides: TGCGCCAGCAGGCGGACGGCGAGAGCCAACGTCCTGACTTTC.

The chain is built from TRBV27 and TRBJ2-7; D unclear. V dropped 5 bases and J dropped 5 bases, with 13 bases sitting between them. This CDR3 region has 13 residues. Looked up from germline, CDR1 is MNHEY and CDR2 is SMNVEV (reference sequence). The CDR3 is CASSGRYGDEQYF. In DNA form, the CDR3 reads TGTGCCAGCAGTGGTAGATATGGGGACGAGCAGTACTTC.

The chain has TRBV19 and TRBJ2-7; 7 nucleotides match TRBD1. CDR1 and CDR2 from the germline V gene are LNHDA and SQIVND (reference sequence). The V and J ends lost 3 bases and 2 bases, in that order; junction bases with no gene match: 4. This CDR3 is 14 amino acids long. The CDR3 region is CASSIKGQPYEQYF. CDR3 nucleotides: TGTGCCAGTAGTATTAAGGGACAGCCCTACGAGCAGTACTTC.

The rearrangement uses TRBV14 and TRBJ2-7; no definite D call. CDR3 length equals 19 residues. Germline V gene lookup returns CDR1 SGHDN and CDR2 FVKESK. The V end was cut by 0 bases, the J end by 2 bases, with 23 bases between. The CDR3 DNA reads as TGTGCCAGCAGCCAAGATAGAAGGGCAGGTACATTCAATACCTACGAGCAGTACTTC. It codes for CASSQDRRAGTFNTYEQYF.

The gene calls are TRBV11-1 and TRBJ2-1; D is possibly TRBD1 (5 bases). Germline CDR1 reads SGHAT; CDR2 reads FQDESV (reference sequence). CDR3 size: 18 residues. V dropped 2 bases and J dropped 6 bases, with 23 bases sitting between them. CDR3 DNA: TGTGCCAGCAGCTTATTTCCCCCTAAGCGTTCAAGGGGCAATGAGCAGTTCTTC. Amino acid sequence: CASSLFPPKRSRGNEQFF.